A selection of T cell receptor beta chains follows, all from one sample in a study of long-term antiretroviral therapy in people with HIV. Using immunoSEQ multiplex PCR, the repertoire was profiled, and TCRdb retains in-frame clones only, with some absent. The sample lists tens of thousands of clones, 80% to 90% seen once, with roughly 4% in the top ten. The material sequenced was unsorted PBMCs, taken 0.8 years before starting antiretroviral therapy. The receptors stem from a man younger than 35 with HIV. Both conserved end residues are part of each CDR3. D genes are given only for firm matches. Where a row states a size, it is once, few, many or the class of an expanded clone; other rows omit it.

d_call: -; j_call: TRBJ1-1; v_call: TRBV5-4; cdr3_length: 13; clone_size: -; cdr3_aa: CASSLLGLGEAFF; cdr3_nt: TGTGCCAGCAGCTTGTTGGGGTTGGGCGAAGCTTTCTTT
d_call: -; j_call: TRBJ2-1; v_call: TRBV12-5; cdr3_length: 14; clone_size: -; cdr3_aa: CASGTRRGYNEQFF; cdr3_nt: TGTGCTAGTGGTACCCGCAGGGGTTACAATGAGCAGTTCTTC
d_call: -; j_call: TRBJ1-1; v_call: TRBV29-1; cdr3_length: 10; clone_size: -; cdr3_aa: CSVEVGRTFF; cdr3_nt: TGCAGCGTTGAAGTGGGGCGAACTTTCTTT
d_call: -; j_call: TRBJ1-1; v_call: TRBV6-4; cdr3_length: 15; clone_size: -; cdr3_aa: CASSPFGGGNTEAFF; cdr3_nt: TGTGCCAGCAGCCCCTTTGGAGGGGGGAACACTGAAGCTTTCTTT
d_call: TRBD1; j_call: TRBJ1-5; v_call: TRBV7-2; cdr3_length: 14; clone_size: -; cdr3_aa: CASSLRTGGQPQHF; cdr3_nt: TGTGCCAGCAGCTTACGGACAGGGGGGCAGCCCCAGCATTTT
d_call: -; j_call: TRBJ2-3; v_call: TRBV5-4; cdr3_length: 15; clone_size: -; cdr3_aa: CASSSEGGHTDTQYF; cdr3_nt: TGTGCCAGCAGCTCGGAGGGGGGGCACACAGATACGCAGTATTTT
d_call: TRBD2; j_call: TRBJ2-4; v_call: TRBV4-1; cdr3_length: 15; clone_size: -; cdr3_aa: CASSRNLAGENIQYF; cdr3_nt: TGCGCCAGCAGCCGCAACCTAGCGGGAGAAAACATTCAGTACTTC
d_call: TRBD2; j_call: TRBJ2-7; v_call: TRBV7-8; cdr3_length: 14; clone_size: -; cdr3_aa: CASSALAVPYEQYF; cdr3_nt: TGTGCCAGCAGCGCACTAGCGGTTCCCTACGAGCAGTACTTC
d_call: -; j_call: TRBJ2-5; v_call: TRBV5-1; cdr3_length: 16; clone_size: -; cdr3_aa: CASSLVSGGPAETQYF; cdr3_nt: TGCGCCAGCAGCTTGGTGTCCGGGGGGCCGGCAGAGACCCAGTACTTC
d_call: -; j_call: TRBJ1-1; v_call: TRBV7-6; cdr3_length: 13; clone_size: -; cdr3_aa: CASSPGLNTEAFF; cdr3_nt: TGTGCCAGCAGCCCTGGACTGAACACTGAAGCTTTCTTT
d_call: -; j_call: TRBJ2-1; v_call: TRBV5-1; cdr3_length: 14; clone_size: -; cdr3_aa: CASSVRGQYNEQFF; cdr3_nt: TGCGCCAGCAGCGTGCGGGGACAGTACAATGAGCAGTTCTTC
d_call: -; j_call: TRBJ1-1; v_call: TRBV14; cdr3_length: 13; clone_size: -; cdr3_aa: CASSQDGNTEAFF; cdr3_nt: TGTGCCAGCAGCCAAGACGGTAACACTGAAGCTTTCTTT
d_call: TRBD1; j_call: TRBJ2-3; v_call: TRBV5-1; cdr3_length: 14; clone_size: once; cdr3_aa: CASSLGTGFDTQYF; cdr3_nt: TGCGCCAGCAGCTTAGGGACAGGGTTTGATACGCAGTATTTT
d_call: -; j_call: TRBJ1-4; v_call: TRBV19; cdr3_length: 15; clone_size: -; cdr3_aa: CASSAQQGRNEKLFF; cdr3_nt: TGTGCCAGTAGTGCCCAACAGGGCCGAAATGAAAAACTGTTTTTT
d_call: -; j_call: TRBJ2-3; v_call: TRBV5-8; cdr3_length: 12; clone_size: -; cdr3_aa: CASSLVGNTQYF; cdr3_nt: TGTGCCAGCAGCTTGGTAGGGAATACGCAGTATTTT
d_call: -; j_call: TRBJ1-1; v_call: TRBV2; cdr3_length: 14; clone_size: -; cdr3_aa: CASKWGGGNTEAFF; cdr3_nt: TGTGCCAGCAAATGGGGTGGGGGGAACACTGAAGCTTTCTTT
d_call: -; j_call: TRBJ2-5; v_call: TRBV7-9; cdr3_length: 13; clone_size: -; cdr3_aa: CASSLPPKATQYF; cdr3_nt: TGTGCCAGCAGCTTACCTCCCAAGGCGACCCAGTACTTC
d_call: -; j_call: TRBJ1-1; v_call: TRBV4-1; cdr3_length: 14; clone_size: -; cdr3_aa: CASSQEEGGAEAFF; cdr3_nt: TGCGCCAGCAGCCAAGAGGAGGGGGGAGCTGAAGCTTTCTTT
d_call: -; j_call: TRBJ2-5; v_call: TRBV7-2; cdr3_length: 14; clone_size: -; cdr3_aa: CASSLHPVGETQYF; cdr3_nt: TGTGCCAGCAGCTTACACCCGGTGGGAGAGACCCAGTACTTC
d_call: -; j_call: TRBJ1-1; v_call: TRBV18; cdr3_length: 15; clone_size: few; cdr3_aa: CASSPPGQLNTEAFF; cdr3_nt: TGTGCCAGCTCACCTCCTGGACAGTTGAACACTGAAGCTTTCTTT
d_call: -; j_call: TRBJ2-3; v_call: TRBV30; cdr3_length: 11; clone_size: once; cdr3_aa: CAWSNPDTQYF; cdr3_nt: TGTGCCTGGAGTAACCCAGATACGCAGTATTTT
d_call: -; j_call: TRBJ1-1; v_call: TRBV30; cdr3_length: 12; clone_size: -; cdr3_aa: CASPGGNTEAFF; cdr3_nt: TGTGCCTCTCCTGGGGGGAACACTGAAGCTTTCTTT
d_call: TRBD2; j_call: TRBJ2-1; v_call: TRBV9; cdr3_length: 15; clone_size: -; cdr3_aa: CASGELAGGPNEQFF; cdr3_nt: TGTGCCAGCGGGGAGCTAGCGGGAGGGCCAAATGAGCAGTTCTTC
d_call: -; j_call: TRBJ2-7; v_call: TRBV7-2; cdr3_length: 16; clone_size: -; cdr3_aa: CASSLLPGRRSREQYF; cdr3_nt: TGTGCCAGCAGCTTACTTCCGGGACGGCGATCCCGCGAGCAGTACTTC
d_call: TRBD1; j_call: TRBJ2-7; v_call: TRBV7-2; cdr3_length: 14; clone_size: -; cdr3_aa: CASSPGTGDYEQYF; cdr3_nt: TGTGCCAGCAGCCCCGGGACAGGGGACTACGAGCAGTACTTC
d_call: -; j_call: TRBJ2-5; v_call: TRBV11-3; cdr3_length: 13; clone_size: -; cdr3_aa: CASSLAVEETQYF; cdr3_nt: TGTGCCAGCAGCTTAGCCGTAGAAGAGACCCAGTACTTC
d_call: -; j_call: TRBJ2-7; v_call: TRBV7-2; cdr3_length: 14; clone_size: -; cdr3_aa: CASSASITEDEQYF; cdr3_nt: TGTGCCAGCAGCGCGTCGATCACCGAGGACGAGCAGTACTTC
d_call: -; j_call: TRBJ2-3; v_call: TRBV18; cdr3_length: 13; clone_size: -; cdr3_aa: CASSLDRTDTQYF; cdr3_nt: TGTGCCAGCTCACTAGATAGGACAGATACGCAGTATTTT
d_call: TRBD1; j_call: TRBJ2-7; v_call: TRBV5-1; cdr3_length: 16; clone_size: -; cdr3_aa: CASSLRPGTGAYEQYF; cdr3_nt: TGCGCCAGCAGCTTGAGGCCCGGGACAGGGGCCTACGAGCAGTACTTC
d_call: -; j_call: TRBJ2-7; v_call: TRBV9; cdr3_length: 15; clone_size: -; cdr3_aa: CASSVGGNSYYEQYF; cdr3_nt: TGTGCCAGCAGCGTAGGAGGGAACTCGTACTACGAGCAGTACTTC
d_call: -; j_call: TRBJ2-1; v_call: TRBV7-8; cdr3_length: 13; clone_size: once; cdr3_aa: CASLNPYGHEQFF; cdr3_nt: TGTGCCAGCCTAAACCCCTACGGGCATGAGCAGTTCTTC
d_call: -; j_call: TRBJ2-7; v_call: TRBV7-8; cdr3_length: 16; clone_size: -; cdr3_aa: CASSTNSHTPSYEQYF; cdr3_nt: TGTGCCAGCAGCACAAACTCCCATACCCCATCCTACGAGCAGTACTTC
d_call: -; j_call: TRBJ1-2; v_call: TRBV6-1; cdr3_length: 14; clone_size: -; cdr3_aa: CASSSTGRNYGYTF; cdr3_nt: TGTGCCAGCAGTTCAACAGGGCGGAACTATGGCTACACCTTC
d_call: TRBD1; j_call: TRBJ2-4; v_call: TRBV7-9; cdr3_length: 17; clone_size: once; cdr3_aa: CASTNSGGDRALNIQYF; cdr3_nt: TGTGCCAGCACCAACTCAGGGGGGGACAGGGCCCTAAACATTCAGTACTTC
d_call: TRBD1; j_call: TRBJ2-7; v_call: TRBV7-9; cdr3_length: 15; clone_size: -; cdr3_aa: CASSPPGQGTYEQYF; cdr3_nt: TGTGCCAGCAGCCCACCGGGACAGGGAACTTACGAGCAGTACTTC
d_call: -; j_call: TRBJ2-7; v_call: TRBV7-2; cdr3_length: 14; clone_size: -; cdr3_aa: CASSLGHASYEQYF; cdr3_nt: TGTGCCAGCAGCTTAGGGCACGCATCCTACGAGCAGTACTTC
d_call: -; j_call: TRBJ2-1; v_call: TRBV5-1; cdr3_length: 17; clone_size: once; cdr3_aa: CASSLVSASRSYNEQFF; cdr3_nt: TGCGCCAGCAGCTTGGTGAGCGCGAGTAGATCCTACAATGAGCAGTTCTTC
d_call: TRBD2; j_call: TRBJ2-7; v_call: TRBV9; cdr3_length: 14; clone_size: -; cdr3_aa: CASSPYGRGHEQYF; cdr3_nt: TGTGCCAGCAGCCCCTACGGGAGGGGCCACGAGCAGTACTTC
d_call: TRBD2; j_call: TRBJ2-7; v_call: TRBV4-3; cdr3_length: 16; clone_size: -; cdr3_aa: CASSQTSGSGAYEQYF; cdr3_nt: TGCGCCAGCAGCCAAACTAGCGGGAGCGGCGCCTACGAGCAGTACTTC
d_call: TRBD2; j_call: TRBJ2-3; v_call: TRBV11-2; cdr3_length: 19; clone_size: -; cdr3_aa: CASSLARTSGGFRTDTQYF; cdr3_nt: TGTGCCAGCAGCTTAGCTAGGACTAGCGGGGGTTTTAGGACAGATACGCAGTATTTT